There are many counts of the clone carrying this TCR beta chain. Its antigen remains unidentified. The CDR3 extends over 14 amino acids. Germline values: CDR1 SGHVS, CDR2 FQNEAQ. Losses at the gene ends were 2 bases for V and 5 bases for J; bases not matched to a gene: 4. The data stem from a study of T cells after yellow fever vaccination. TCRdb re-analysed the 5' RACE reads in MiXCR, keeping a single row per CDR3 protein. This sample has 340,000 or so distinct CDR3 sequences; 12% occur once, and the top ten carry roughly 3%. Findings and caveats of the study: A large majority of primary-vaccination clones showed up again after the booster (approximately 96% CD4, about 87% CD8).

This clonotype was obtained from a man between 18 and 35 years old who received the YFV17D yellow fever vaccine. This chain links TRBV7-8 with TRBJ2-5; 8 bases match TRBD2. The source material was CD4+ T cells sorted from PBMCs, sampled 15 days after the yellow fever booster vaccination. This chain's CDR3 is CASSLSTGGETQYF. CDR3 DNA sequence: TGTGCCAGCAGCTTATCTACGGGAGGGGAGACCCAGTACTTC.